The present entry profiles one TCR beta chain with its context. The germline V gene has CDR1 LNHDA and CDR2 SQIVND (reference sequence). The CDR3 contains 17 residues. Trimming took off 8 bases at V and 4 bases at J, with 24 bases between the two ends. How the authors handled the data: By means of reference gene primer amplification, nucleated cell counts were estimated. Sequenced by immunoSEQ multiplex PCR; TCRdb stores in-frame clones only, minus some. Clone size and the V and J calls come from that table; the DNA yielded D and trimming. This sample has 85,000 to 110,000 clones, with less than 90% found just once. This entry is derived from a study of blood T cell repertoires in COVID-19. Across the whole study: The United States, Italy and Spain provided the acute and convalescent COVID-19 samples.

The sequencing sample was made of peripheral blood. This sequence joins TRBV19 and TRBJ1-5; D unclear. The clonotype comes from a human donor in a cohort sampled during active COVID-19. The CDR3 DNA reads TGTGCCAGTTTAGTCCGTTTTACGGGGTTTGGGAATCAGCCCCAGCATTTT. This encodes CASLVRFTGFGNQPQHF.